What follows is one T cell receptor beta chain and its context. No antigen is known for it. No per-base quality is available; no much larger clone lies one base away. Receptors were amplified or captured by RT-PCR. The reads were generated on an Illumina HiSeq 2500. TCRdb reran the public reads through fastp at Q25 and MiXCR, keeping productive beta chains. Each entry is one CDR3 protein sequence, shown with its most common DNA and genes. The sample includes 600,000 to 700,000 distinct CDR3 sequences, with less than 15% observed a single time. The ten largest clones represent 6% to 9.5% of the sample. The data belong to a study of response to subunit inactivated influenza vaccine listed by TCRdb under 2018. Context from the whole study: To follow how T cells responded to a trivalent subunit inactivated influenza vaccine, the researchers relied on deep quantitative profiling of the T cell receptor repertoire. Findings and caveats that apply to the study as a whole: It was suggested by the authors that each seasonal influenza vaccination may recruit only a limited number of new T cells.

Taken from the germline V gene, the CDR1 and CDR2 loops are MNHNS and SASEGT. Counted from cysteine to phenylalanine, this CDR3 has 15 amino acids. Kept here is only the CDR3 DNA, which spans 45 bases and is read in frame from base 1. V loses 7 bases at its end and J loses 3 bases; junction bases beyond the gene matches: 10. This sequence originates from a man aged 45-65 years who received an inactivated influenza vaccine. Donor details come from another sample of the same person, matched by shared clones. The sample here was PBMCs from blood, taken 14 to 15 days before vaccination. The V and J segments used are TRBV6-1 and TRBJ2-7; 9 central nucleotides agree with TRBD1. For the CDR3, the sequence is CASTQQGAEFYEQYF. The nucleotide sequence is TGTGCCAGCACCCAACAGGGGGCTGAGTTCTACGAGCAGTACTTC.